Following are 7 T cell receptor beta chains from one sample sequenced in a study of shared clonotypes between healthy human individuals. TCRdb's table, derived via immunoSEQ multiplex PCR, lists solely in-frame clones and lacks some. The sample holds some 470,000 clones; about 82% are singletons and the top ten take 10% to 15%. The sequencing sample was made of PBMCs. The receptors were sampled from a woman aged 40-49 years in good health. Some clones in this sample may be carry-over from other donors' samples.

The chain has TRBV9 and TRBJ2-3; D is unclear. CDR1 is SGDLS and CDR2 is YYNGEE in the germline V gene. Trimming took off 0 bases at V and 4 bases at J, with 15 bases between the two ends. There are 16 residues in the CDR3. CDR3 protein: CASSVDLWLGADTQYF. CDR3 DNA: TGTGCCAGCAGCGTAGATTTGTGGTTAGGTGCAGATACGCAGTATTTT.

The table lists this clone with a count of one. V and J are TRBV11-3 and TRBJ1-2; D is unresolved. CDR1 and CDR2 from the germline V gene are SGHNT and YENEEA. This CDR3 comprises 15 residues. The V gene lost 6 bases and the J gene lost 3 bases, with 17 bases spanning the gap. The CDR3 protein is CASSYPLAIDYGYTF. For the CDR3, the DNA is TGTGCCAGCAGTTATCCCCTAGCCATTGACTATGGCTACACCTTC. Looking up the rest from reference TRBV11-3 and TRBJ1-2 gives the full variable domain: EAGVVQSPRYKIIEKKQPVAFWCNPISGHNTLYWYLQNLGQGPELLIRYENEEAVDDSQLPKDRFSAERLKGVDSTLKIQPAELGDSAVYLCASSYPLAIDYGYTFGSGTRLTVV.

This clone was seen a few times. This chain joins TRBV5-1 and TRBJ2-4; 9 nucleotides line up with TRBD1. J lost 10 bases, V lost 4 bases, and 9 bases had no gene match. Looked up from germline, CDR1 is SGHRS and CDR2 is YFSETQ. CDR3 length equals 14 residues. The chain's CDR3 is CASSQDVTGGIQYF. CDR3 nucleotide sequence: TGCGCCAGCAGCCAGGATGTGACAGGGGGTATTCAGTACTTC.

CDR3 loop: CASSFYKEKLFF. CDR3 nucleotide sequence: TGTGCCAGCAGCTTTTATAAGGAAAAACTGTTTTTT. The gene calls are TRBV5-6 and TRBJ1-4; D is unclear. This CDR3 has 12 residues. Per germline, CDR1 SGHDT and CDR2 YYEEEE. Deletions cut 2 bases from V and 8 bases from J, with 7 bases between.

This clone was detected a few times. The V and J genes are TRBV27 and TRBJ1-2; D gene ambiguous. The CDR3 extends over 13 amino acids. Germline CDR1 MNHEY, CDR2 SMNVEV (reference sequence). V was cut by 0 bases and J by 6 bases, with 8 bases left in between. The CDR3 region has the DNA TGTGCCAGCAGTTTATCGATAATAAATGGCTACACCTTC. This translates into CASSLSIINGYTF.

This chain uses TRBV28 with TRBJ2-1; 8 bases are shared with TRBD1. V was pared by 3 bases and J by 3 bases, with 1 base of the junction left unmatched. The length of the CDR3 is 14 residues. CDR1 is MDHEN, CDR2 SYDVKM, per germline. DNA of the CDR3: TGTGCCAGCAGTTTCGGGACAGGCTACAATGAGCAGTTCTTC. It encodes CASSFGTGYNEQFF.

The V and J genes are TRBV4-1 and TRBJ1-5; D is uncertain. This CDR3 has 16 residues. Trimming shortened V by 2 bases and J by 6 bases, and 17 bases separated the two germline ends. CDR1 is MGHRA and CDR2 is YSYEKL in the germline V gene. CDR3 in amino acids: CASSQTVSVAIQPQHF. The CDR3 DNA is TGCGCCAGCAGCCAAACCGTGTCTGTGGCGATTCAGCCCCAGCATTTT.